The subject of this entry is one TCR beta chain. Sequencing was performed with immunoSEQ multiplex PCR; in TCRdb, only in-frame clones are kept and a portion is missing. The sample includes roughly 50,000 clones, about 87% seen only once; the top ten take around 8.3%. The data belong to a study of blood T cell repertoires in COVID-19. Study details: Samples taken during acute and convalescent COVID-19 were collected in the United States, Italy and Spain.

Germline assignment: CDR1 GTSNPN and CDR2 SVGIG (reference sequence). The CDR3 runs 14 residues. J gave up 4 bases and V 3 bases, and 6 bases lay outside the gene matches. The source of this sequence is a middle-aged man with acute or convalescent COVID-19. This sequence joins TRBV30 and TRBJ1-5; 7 bases agree with TRBD1. The specimen was peripheral blood. CDR3 loop: CAWRRGGANQPQHF. The CDR3 DNA is TGTGCCTGGAGACGAGGGGGCGCAAATCAGCCCCAGCATTTT.